This T cell receptor beta chain was recovered during a study of blood T cell repertoires in COVID-19. Produced via immunoSEQ multiplex PCR; TCRdb's table is partial and in-frame only. The repertoire holds about 130,000 clones, with roughly 80% as singletons. Trimming at V came to 5 bases and at J to 1 base, leaving 3 bases not matched to a gene. Germline CDR1 SNHLY, CDR2 FYNNEI. CDR3 length: 15 residues. This clonotype was sampled from a woman aged 45-60 years with acute or convalescent COVID-19. V is TRBV2 and J is TRBJ2-1, with TRBD2 matching 9 bases. Material for sequencing was peripheral blood. The DNA of the CDR3 is TGTGCCAGCAGTCGGCTAGCGGGGTCCTACAATGAGCAGTTCTTC. This sequence encodes CASSRLAGSYNEQFF.